This TCR beta chain was sequenced in a study of blood T cell repertoires in COVID-19. Only in-frame clones appear in the TCRdb table, and some are missing; sequencing was by immunoSEQ multiplex PCR. The sample shows roughly 500,000 clones, approximately 90% of them seen only once. The sample holds one count of this clone. Germline CDR1 is SEHNR and CDR2 is FQNEAQ (reference sequence). V shed 5 bases and J 6 bases; nucleotides not matched to a gene: 12. The CDR3 is made up of 15 amino acids. The sequenced sample consisted of PBMCs or T cells enriched from blood (not recorded which). The sequence derives from a middle-aged woman who had recovered from COVID-19. This chain connects TRBV7-9 to TRBJ1-2; 7 bases are a match to TRBD1. The CDR3 reads CASSRDSARGNGYTF. The CDR3 DNA follows: TGTGCCAGCAGCCGGGACAGCGCGCGGGGAAATGGCTACACCTTC.